The T cell receptor (beta chain) described here comes from a study of brain T cells in children with intractable seizures (dated by TCRdb to 2020 to 2022). About the full investigation: Resected brain tissue from some 49 pediatric epilepsy surgery cases was initially screened for immune gene transcripts with a NanoString immunology panel. About 70% of the 12 selected surgery cases also had pre-surgery blood sequenced, which left four cases with brain tissue only. Summary of the overall study and its limitations: Because pre- and post-surgery blood were sequenced to different depths, clones absent from the pre-surgery sample may reflect undersampling. Viral specificity was inferred solely from CDR3 sequence similarity, and the HCMV serostatus of the patients was not known.

The meaning of the sample's time point label: blood from clinic visit 5 months post-surgery; TSC patient then seizure free. The surgery cases showing the highest brain T cell transcript signatures were chosen for TCR beta chain sequencing of brain tissue and, when available, of blood. Before surgery, patients had received at least one anti-epileptic drug. TCR-sequenced patients were children with drug-resistant epilepsy due to tuberous sclerosis complex, focal cortical dysplasia, Rasmussen encephalitis or hemimegalencephaly. The Monarch genomic DNA purification kit was used to extract bulk genomic DNA from unsorted brain tissue and from whole blood. TCR beta chain sequences were generated from genomic DNA using the immunoSEQ assay. Per the authors' processing: CDR3 sequences not starting with the conserved framework cysteine at position 104 were manually removed. To get clonality, the normalized Shannon's Diversity Index was subtracted from one, giving values from 0 (maximal diversity) to 1 (oligoclonal). To check whether a given CDR3 had different frequencies in two samples, for example brain versus blood, chi-squared comparison-of-proportions tests were used. Public clonotypes were found by searching immuneACCESS, and the VDJdb browser was used to assess similarity to known antiviral clonotypes. Here the immuneACCESS table is served through TCRdb, limited to in-frame sequences with V and J called. Missing clones are a known gap in these copies; in checked studies unresolved V genes cover under half, and the rest lacks a known reason. The V and J calls and clone size are taken from that table; D and trimming were inferred from the DNA. The sample contains about 350,000 clones, 93% of them found a single time. Roughly 5.7% of the sample belongs to the ten largest clones.

On this clone: Its antigen remains unidentified. Within one base of it there is no much larger clone, and no base qualities were kept.

CDR1 and CDR2 were assigned from the germline V gene (reference sequence) as LNHDA and SQIVND. The CDR3, cysteine through phenylalanine, is 13 amino acids long. The CDR3 DNA has 39 bases and is translated from base 1. Relative to germline, V is 8 bases shorter and J is 1 base shorter, with 11 bases between their ends. This material consisted of peripheral blood, taken less than 6 months after surgery. The V and J genes are TRBV19 and TRBJ1-1; the D region possibly corresponds to TRBD1 (6 bases align). This receptor was taken from a boy younger than two with tuberous sclerosis and intractable seizures. The nucleotides are TGTGCCAGTCAAGGGGGAGCGAACACTGAAGCTTTCTTT. It is translated as CASQGGANTEAFF. With all but the CDR3 taken from the reference TRBV19 and TRBJ1-1 genes, the full variable domain is: DGGITQSPKYLFRKEGQNVTLSCEQNLNHDAMYWYRQDPGQGLRLIYYSQIVNDFQKGDIAEGYSVSREKKESFPLTVTSAQKNPTAFYLCASQGGANTEAFFGQGTRLTVV.